This T cell receptor (beta chain) was recorded in a study of T cells after yellow fever vaccination. Study results and caveats: Weaker, the secondary response peaked sooner, at day 5 versus 15. The study noted that FACS-sorted repertoires could contain abundant clonotypes contaminating from the bulk population. Shared CD4/CD8 clonotypes were a small share, likely from convergent recombination.

Synthesis of TCR cDNA relied on 5'RACE template switching, which attached a universal primer site and UMIs. Each CDR3 protein is one row after TCRdb ran MiXCR on the 5' RACE reads. There are a few hundred thousand distinct CDR3 sequences in the sample; around 10% occur only once, and about 3% lies in the top ten. Ten or more counts support this clonotype. What it recognizes is unknown. This TCR derives from a young man who received the YFV17D yellow fever vaccine. Sequenced here: CD4+ T cells sorted from PBMCs, sampled 5 days after the yellow fever booster vaccination.

Here the CDR3 reads CASSQWTRQSEQYF. The CDR3 coding sequence is TGCGCCAGCAGCCAATGGACCCGACAATCCGAGCAGTACTTC. This chain uses TRBV4-1 with TRBJ2-7; D not certain. V shed 2 bases and J shed 6 bases, with 14 bases lying between them. From germline, CDR1 is MGHRA and CDR2 YSYEKL. The CDR3 loop spans 14 amino acids.